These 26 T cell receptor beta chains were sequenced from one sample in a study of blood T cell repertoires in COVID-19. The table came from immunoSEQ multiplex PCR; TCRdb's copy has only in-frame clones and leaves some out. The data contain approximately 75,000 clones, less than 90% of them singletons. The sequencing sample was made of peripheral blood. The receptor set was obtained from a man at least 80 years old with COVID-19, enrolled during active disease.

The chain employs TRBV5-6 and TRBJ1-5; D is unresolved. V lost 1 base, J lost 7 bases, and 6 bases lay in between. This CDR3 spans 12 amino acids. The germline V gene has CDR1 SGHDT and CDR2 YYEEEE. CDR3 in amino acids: CASSLLRQPQHF. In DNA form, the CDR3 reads TGTGCCAGCAGCTTGCTCAGGCAGCCCCAGCATTTT.

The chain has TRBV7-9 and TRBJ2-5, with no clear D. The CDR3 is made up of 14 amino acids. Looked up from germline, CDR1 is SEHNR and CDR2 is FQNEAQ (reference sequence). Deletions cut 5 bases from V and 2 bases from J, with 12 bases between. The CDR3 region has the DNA TGTGCCAGCAGCCCAGATACCCAACAAGAGACCCAGTACTTC. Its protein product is CASSPDTQQETQYF. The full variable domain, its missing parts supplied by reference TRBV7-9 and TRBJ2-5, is DTGVSQNPRHKITKRGQNVTFRCDPISEHNRLYWYRQTLGQGPEFLTYFQNEAQLEKSRLLSDRFSAERPKGSFSTLEIQRTEQGDSAMYLCASSPDTQQETQYFGPGTRLLVL.

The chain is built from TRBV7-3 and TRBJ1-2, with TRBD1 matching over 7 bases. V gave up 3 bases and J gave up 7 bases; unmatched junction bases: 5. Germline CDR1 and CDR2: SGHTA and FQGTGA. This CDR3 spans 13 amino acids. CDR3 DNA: TGTGCCAGCAGCTTTCGACAGGGAGGTGGCTACACCTTC. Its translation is CASSFRQGGGYTF.

CDR3 sequence: CAISPQGDQPQHF. The CDR3, as DNA: TGTGCCATCAGTCCTCAGGGGGATCAGCCCCAGCATTTT. The chain joins TRBV10-3 to TRBJ1-5; TRBD1 aligns across 7 bases. The CDR3 totals 13 residues. Germline trimming cut 5 bases from V and 5 bases from J; bases unmatched to any gene: 3. Germline V gene data show CDR1 as ENHRY and CDR2 as SYGVKD.

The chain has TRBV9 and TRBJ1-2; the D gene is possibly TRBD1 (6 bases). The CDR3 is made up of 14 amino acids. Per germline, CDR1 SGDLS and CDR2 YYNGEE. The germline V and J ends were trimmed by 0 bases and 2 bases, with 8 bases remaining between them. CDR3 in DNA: TGTGCCAGCAGCGTAGGGACAGAGAACTATGGCTACACCTTC. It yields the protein CASSVGTENYGYTF.

The CDR3 DNA reads TGTGCCAGCAGTTTTACAGGTTACAATGAGCAGTTCTTC. Translating it yields CASSFTGYNEQFF. The chain carries TRBV2 and TRBJ2-1; D perhaps matches TRBD1 (5 bases). This CDR3 has 13 residues. V was clipped by 5 bases and J by 4 bases, with 9 bases between them. Germline assignment: CDR1 SNHLY and CDR2 FYNNEI. The full variable domain, its missing parts supplied by reference TRBV2 and TRBJ2-1, is EPEVTQTPSHQVTQMGQEVILRCVPISNHLYFYWYRQILGQKVEFLVSFYNNEISEKSEIFDDQFSVERPDGSNFTLKIRSTKLEDSAMYFCASSFTGYNEQFFGPGTRLTVL.

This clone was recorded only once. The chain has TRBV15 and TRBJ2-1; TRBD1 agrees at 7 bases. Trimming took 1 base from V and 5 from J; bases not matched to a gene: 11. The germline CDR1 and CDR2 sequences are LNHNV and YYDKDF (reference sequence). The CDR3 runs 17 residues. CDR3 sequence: CATSRGPTGEPHNEQFF. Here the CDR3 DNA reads TGTGCCACCAGCAGAGGCCCCACAGGGGAGCCCCACAATGAGCAGTTCTTC. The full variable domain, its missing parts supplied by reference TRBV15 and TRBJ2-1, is DAMVIQNPRYQVTQFGKPVTLSCSQTLNHNVMYWYQQKSSQAPKLLFHYYDKDFNNEADTPDNFQSRRPNTSFCFLDIRSPGLGDTAMYLCATSRGPTGEPHNEQFFGPGTRLTVL.

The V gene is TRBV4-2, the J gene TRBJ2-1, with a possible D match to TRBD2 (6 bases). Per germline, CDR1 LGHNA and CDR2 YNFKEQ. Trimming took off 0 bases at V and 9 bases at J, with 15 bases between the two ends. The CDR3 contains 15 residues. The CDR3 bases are TGTGCCAGCAGCCAAGACCATCTTGCGGGGCGTGAGCAGTTCTTC. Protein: CASSQDHLAGREQFF.

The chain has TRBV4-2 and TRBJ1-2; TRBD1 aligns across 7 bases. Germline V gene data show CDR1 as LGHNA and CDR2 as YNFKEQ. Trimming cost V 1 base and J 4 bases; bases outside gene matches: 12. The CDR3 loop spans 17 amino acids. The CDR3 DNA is TGTGCCAGCAGCCAAGTACAGGGGAGGACTATAGCCTATGGCTACACCTTC. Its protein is CASSQVQGRTIAYGYTF.

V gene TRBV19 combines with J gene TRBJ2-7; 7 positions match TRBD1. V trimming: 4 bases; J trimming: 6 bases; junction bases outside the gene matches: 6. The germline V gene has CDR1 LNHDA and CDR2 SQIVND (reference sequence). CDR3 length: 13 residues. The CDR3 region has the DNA TGTGCCAGTAGTACGACAGGGCAAGGCGAGCAGTACTTC. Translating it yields CASSTTGQGEQYF.

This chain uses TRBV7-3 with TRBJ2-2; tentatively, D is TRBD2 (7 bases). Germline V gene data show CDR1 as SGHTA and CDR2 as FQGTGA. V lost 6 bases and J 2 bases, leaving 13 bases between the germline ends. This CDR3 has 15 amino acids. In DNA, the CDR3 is TGTGCCAGCAGTCCGGGGGGCACCAACACCGGGGAGCTGTTTTTT. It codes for CASSPGGTNTGELFF.

Here the CDR3 reads CASSPMGAGNSPLHF. The CDR3 DNA reads TGTGCCAGCAGCCCCATGGGGGCTGGAAATTCACCCCTCCACTTT. This rearrangement joins TRBV14 to TRBJ1-6; perhaps TRBD1 as D (6 bases). This CDR3 is 15 amino acids long. Germline lookup yields CDR1 SGHDN and CDR2 FVKESK. The V gene lost 4 bases and the J gene lost 7 bases, with 14 bases spanning the gap.

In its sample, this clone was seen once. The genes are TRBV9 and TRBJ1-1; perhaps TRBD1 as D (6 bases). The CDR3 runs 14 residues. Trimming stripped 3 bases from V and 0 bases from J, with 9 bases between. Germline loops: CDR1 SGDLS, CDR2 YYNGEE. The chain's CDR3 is CASSGGQLNTEAFF. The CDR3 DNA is TGTGCCAGCAGCGGCGGACAGCTGAACACTGAAGCTTTCTTT.

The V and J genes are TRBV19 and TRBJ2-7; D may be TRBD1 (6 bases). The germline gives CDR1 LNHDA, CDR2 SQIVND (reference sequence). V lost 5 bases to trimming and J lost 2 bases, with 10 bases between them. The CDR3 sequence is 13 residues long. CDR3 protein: CASSGRGAYEQYF. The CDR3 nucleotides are TGTGCCAGTAGTGGCAGGGGAGCCTACGAGCAGTACTTC.

Here the CDR3 reads CASSLELVADTQYF. The CDR3 DNA follows: TGCGCCAGCAGCTTGGAGCTAGTAGCAGATACGCAGTATTTT. The rearrangement links TRBV5-1 to TRBJ2-3, with no clear D. CDR1 and CDR2 from the germline V gene are SGHRS and YFSETQ. V lost 0 bases and J 4 bases, leaving 9 bases between the germline ends. This CDR3 comprises 14 residues.

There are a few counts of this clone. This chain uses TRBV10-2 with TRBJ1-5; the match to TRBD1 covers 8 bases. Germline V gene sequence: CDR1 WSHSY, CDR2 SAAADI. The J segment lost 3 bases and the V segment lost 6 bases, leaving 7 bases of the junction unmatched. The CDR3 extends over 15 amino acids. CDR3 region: CASRPRTGYNQPQHF. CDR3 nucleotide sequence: TGCGCCAGCAGACCTAGGACAGGGTACAATCAGCCCCAGCATTTT.

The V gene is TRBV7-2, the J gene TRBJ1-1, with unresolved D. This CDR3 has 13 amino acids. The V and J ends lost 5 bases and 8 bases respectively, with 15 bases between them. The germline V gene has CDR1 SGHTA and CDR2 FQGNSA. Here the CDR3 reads CASSPAAGREAFF. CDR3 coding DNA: TGTGCCAGCAGCCCGGCCGCGGGGAGGGAAGCTTTCTTT.

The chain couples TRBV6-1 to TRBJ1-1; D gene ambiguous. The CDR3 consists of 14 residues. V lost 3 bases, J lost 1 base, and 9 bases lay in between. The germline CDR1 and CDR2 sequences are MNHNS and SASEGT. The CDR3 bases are TGTGCCAGCAGTGACCTCTTCGGGAACACTGAAGCTTTCTTT. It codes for CASSDLFGNTEAFF.

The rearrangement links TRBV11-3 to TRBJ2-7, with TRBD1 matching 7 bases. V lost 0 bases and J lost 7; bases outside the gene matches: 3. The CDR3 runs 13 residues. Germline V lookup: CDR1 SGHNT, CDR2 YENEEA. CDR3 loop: CASSLEGGWEQYF. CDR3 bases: TGTGCCAGCAGCTTAGAAGGGGGCTGGGAGCAGTACTTC.

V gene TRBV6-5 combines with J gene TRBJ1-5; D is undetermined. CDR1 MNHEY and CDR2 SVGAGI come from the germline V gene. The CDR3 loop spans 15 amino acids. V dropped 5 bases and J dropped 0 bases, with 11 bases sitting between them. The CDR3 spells CASSPRSYSNQPQHF. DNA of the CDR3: TGTGCCAGCAGTCCTCGATCCTATAGCAATCAGCCCCAGCATTTT.

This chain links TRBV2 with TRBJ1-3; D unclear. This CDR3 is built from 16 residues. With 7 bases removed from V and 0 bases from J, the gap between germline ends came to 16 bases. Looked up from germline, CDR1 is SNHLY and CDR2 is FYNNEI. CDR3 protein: CASTKEVVSSGNTIYF. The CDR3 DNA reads TGTGCCAGCACCAAGGAGGTAGTCAGCTCTGGAAACACCATATATTTT.

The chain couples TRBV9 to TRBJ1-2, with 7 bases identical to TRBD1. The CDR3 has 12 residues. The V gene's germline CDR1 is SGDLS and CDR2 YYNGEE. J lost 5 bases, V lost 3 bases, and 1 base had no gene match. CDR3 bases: TGTGCCAGCAGCGACAGGGGTTATGGCTACACCTTC. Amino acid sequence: CASSDRGYGYTF.

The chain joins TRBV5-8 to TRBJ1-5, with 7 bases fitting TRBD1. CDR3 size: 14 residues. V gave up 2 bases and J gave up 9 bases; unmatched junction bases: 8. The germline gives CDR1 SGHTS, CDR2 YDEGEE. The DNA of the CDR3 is TGTGCCAGCAGCTTTGGGACAGTCGTGTTGCCCCAGCATTTT. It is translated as CASSFGTVVLPQHF.

The DNA for the CDR3 is TGTGCCAGCAGCCCAAGACCAAGGGGCCTCTCCTACGAGCAGTACTTC. It yields the protein CASSPRPRGLSYEQYF. The J gene is TRBJ2-7, the V gene TRBV9, with D possibly TRBD1 on 5 matching bases. The CDR3 is 16 amino acids. CDR1 and CDR2 from the germline V gene are SGDLS and YYNGEE. V was clipped by 4 bases and J by 0 bases, with 17 bases between them.

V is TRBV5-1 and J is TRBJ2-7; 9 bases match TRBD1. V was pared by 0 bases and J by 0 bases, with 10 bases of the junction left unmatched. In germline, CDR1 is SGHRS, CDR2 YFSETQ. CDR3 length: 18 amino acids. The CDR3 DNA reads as TGCGCCAGCAGCTTGGCGGTTCAAGGGACAGGGAGCTCCTACGAGCAGTACTTC. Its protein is CASSLAVQGTGSSYEQYF.

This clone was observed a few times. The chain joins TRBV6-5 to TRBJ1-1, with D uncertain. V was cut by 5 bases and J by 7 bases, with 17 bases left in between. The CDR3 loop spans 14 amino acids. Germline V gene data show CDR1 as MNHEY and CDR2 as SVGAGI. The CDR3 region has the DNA TGTGCCAGCAGTCGAATTGACATCACTCTTGAAGCTTTCTTT. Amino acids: CASSRIDITLEAFF.